This TCR beta chain comes out of a study of early T cells in non-severe SARS-CoV-2 infection. Individual cDNA molecules were tagged with unique molecular identifiers. TCRdb reprocessed the 5' RACE reads via MiXCR and lists one record per CDR3 protein. The data contain approximately 90,000 distinct CDR3 sequences, about 15% of them seen just once; the ten biggest clones take up 5.1%. Germline values: CDR1 SGHAT, CDR2 FQNNGV. This CDR3 has 14 amino acids. V lost 1 base to trimming and J lost 4 bases, with 9 bases between them. The sample consisted of whole blood, taken at baseline. The sequence was collected from an adult who was a healthcare worker with PCR-confirmed SARS-CoV-2 infection or an uninfected control (not recorded which). V is TRBV11-2 and J is TRBJ2-3, with D hard to call. In DNA, the CDR3 is TGTGCCAGCAGCTTAGGTCCCAGAGCAGATACGCAGTATTTT. As protein: CASSLGPRADTQYF.